This TCR beta chain was sequenced in a study of blood T cell repertoires in COVID-19. Study information: There were acute and convalescent COVID-19 samples, and they came from the United States, Italy and Spain. The cDNA or gDNA used as material had been derived from T cells, B-cell-depleted T cells, or PBMCs.

Participant-given clinical history determined each cohort assignment. This CDR3 contains 14 residues. Deletions cut 3 bases from V and 6 bases from J, with 13 bases between. Germline V gene data show CDR1 as LNHDA and CDR2 as SQIVND (reference sequence). Authors' data handling: Amplified reference gene primers provided the basis for estimating nucleated cell counts. Repertoires were generated with immunoSEQ multiplex PCR, while TCRdb's copy carries only in-frame clones and drops some. The V and J calls and the clone size are those of that table, but D and trimming were determined from the DNA. The sample records approximately 250,000 clones, 88% being singletons.

The rearrangement uses TRBV19 and TRBJ2-3, with a weak D call TRBD2 (5 bases). Sequenced sample: PBMCs or T cells enriched from blood (not recorded which). The receptor comes from a woman aged 40 to 50 who had been exposed to COVID-19. CDR3 in amino acids: CASSIRRVMDTQYF. As DNA, the CDR3 is TGTGCCAGTAGTATCCGGCGGGTTATGGATACGCAGTATTTT.